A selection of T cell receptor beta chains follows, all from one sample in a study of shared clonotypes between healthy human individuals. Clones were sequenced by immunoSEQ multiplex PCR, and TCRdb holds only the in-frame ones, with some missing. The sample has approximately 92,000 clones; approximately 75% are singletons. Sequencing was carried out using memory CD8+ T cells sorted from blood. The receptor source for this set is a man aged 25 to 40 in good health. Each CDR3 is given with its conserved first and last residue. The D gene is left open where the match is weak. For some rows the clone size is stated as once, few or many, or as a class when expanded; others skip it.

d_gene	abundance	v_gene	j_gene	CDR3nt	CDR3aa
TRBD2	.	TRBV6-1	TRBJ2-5	TGTGCCAGCCCTGAAGCGGGGCGGGTACAAAAAGAGACCCAGTACTTC	CASPEAGRVQKETQYF
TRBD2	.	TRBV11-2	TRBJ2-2	TGTGCCAGCAGCTTCGCTGGCGGGAGGGTAACCGCCGGGGAGCTGTTTTTT	CASSFAGGRVTAGELFF
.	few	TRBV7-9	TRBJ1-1	TGTGCCAGCAGCTCGAAACAAGTGAACACTGAAGCTTTCTTT	CASSSKQVNTEAFF
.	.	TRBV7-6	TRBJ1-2	TGTGCCAGCGGACTCGGGACCCGGGGGGCCGGTGGCTACACCTTC	CASGLGTRGAGGYTF
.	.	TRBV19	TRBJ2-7	TGTGCCAGTAGTATGGTATTTCGGGATAACGAGCAGTACTTC	CASSMVFRDNEQYF
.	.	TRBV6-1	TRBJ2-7	TGTGCCAGCAGTGAAGCCTCGGAAGACGAGCAGTACTTC	CASSEASEDEQYF
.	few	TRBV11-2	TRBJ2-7	TGTGCCAGCAGCTCGACTACCTTCTCCTACGAGCAGTACTTC	CASSSTTFSYEQYF
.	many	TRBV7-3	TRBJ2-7	TGTGTCCCACCCAGGGGAAATAGGTACGAGCAGTACTTC	CVPPRGNRYEQYF
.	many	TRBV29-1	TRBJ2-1	TGCAGCGTTTTTCTGGGTGAGCAGTTCTTC	CSVFLGEQFF
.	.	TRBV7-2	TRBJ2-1	TGTGCCAGCAGCCCCAGTTTCGGATCCTACAATGAGCAGTTCTTC	CASSPSFGSYNEQFF
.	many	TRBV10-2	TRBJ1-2	TGCGCCAGCAGTGAGGACGGAGCTAACTATGGCTACACCTTC	CASSEDGANYGYTF
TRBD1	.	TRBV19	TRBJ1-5	TGTGCCAGTAGCGGACAGGGCCGAAGCAATCAGCCCCAGCATTTT	CASSGQGRSNQPQHF
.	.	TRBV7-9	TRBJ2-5	TGTGCCAGCAGCTTAGAGATGGGTATGGCCCAGTACTTC	CASSLEMGMAQYF
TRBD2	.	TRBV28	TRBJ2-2	TGTGCCAGCAGCTTCACGAAGAGCGGGAGGCATACCGGGGAGCTGTTTTTT	CASSFTKSGRHTGELFF
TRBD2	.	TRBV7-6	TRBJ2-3	TGTGCCAGCAGCTTAGGCCGGCTAGCGGTAGGAACAGATACGCAGTATTTT	CASSLGRLAVGTDTQYF
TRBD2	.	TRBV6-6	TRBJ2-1	TGTGCCAGCAGTTACTCTCGGGAGGCCCAAAACAATGAGCAGTTCTTC	CASSYSREAQNNEQFF
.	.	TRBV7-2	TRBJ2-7	TGTGCCAGCAGCTTAGGTCGAACGGGACGAGCCTACGAGCAGTACTTC	CASSLGRTGRAYEQYF
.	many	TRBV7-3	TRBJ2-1	TGTGCCAGCAGCCCGGACAATTACAATGAGCAGTTCTTC	CASSPDNYNEQFF
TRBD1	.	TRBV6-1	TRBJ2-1	TGTGCCAGCAGTGAATTGAAGGGGGCGGCTGATGAGCAGTTCTTC	CASSELKGAADEQFF
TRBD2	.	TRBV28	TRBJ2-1	TGTGCCAGCACCCCCTCGGGACTAGCGGGAGGGTCCTATGAGCAGTTCTTC	CASTPSGLAGGSYEQFF
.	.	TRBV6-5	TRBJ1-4	TGTGCCAGCAGTTATTCATCAGGGGCAACTAATGAAAAACTGTTTTTT	CASSYSSGATNEKLFF
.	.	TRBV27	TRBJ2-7	TGTGCCAGCAGTTTAGGCTACGAGCAGTACTTC	CASSLGYEQYF
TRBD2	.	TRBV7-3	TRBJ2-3	TGTGCCAGCAGCGAGGGACTAGCGGGAGTGGGGCGGTGGTATTTT	CASSEGLAGVGRWYF
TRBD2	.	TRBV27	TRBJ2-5	TGTGCCAGCAAAGTAGGGAGCGGGAGGTCGGAGACCCAGTACTTC	CASKVGSGRSETQYF
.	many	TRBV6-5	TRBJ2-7	TGTGCCATCAGGGATCTATCCTACGAGCAGTACTTC	CAIRDLSYEQYF
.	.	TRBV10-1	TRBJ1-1	TGCGCCAGCAGTGAGACAGCTATGAACACTGAAGCTTTCTTT	CASSETAMNTEAFF
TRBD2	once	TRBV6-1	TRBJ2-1	TGTGCCAGCAGTAGACTAGCGGGGGCCTACAATGAGCAGTTCTTC	CASSRLAGAYNEQFF
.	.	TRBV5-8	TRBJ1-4	TGTGCCAGCAGCCTGAACAGGGCATTAAGTGAAAAACTGTTTTTT	CASSLNRALSEKLFF
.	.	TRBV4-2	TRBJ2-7	TGTGCCAGCAGCCAAGCTTCCCTAGCCTACGAGCAGTACTTC	CASSQASLAYEQYF
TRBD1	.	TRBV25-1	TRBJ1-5	TGTGCCAGCAGTCAACAGGGGGATCAGCCCCAGCATTTT	CASSQQGDQPQHF
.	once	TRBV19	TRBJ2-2	TGTGCCAGTAGTATGCAGAACACCGGGGAGCTGTTTTTT	CASSMQNTGELFF
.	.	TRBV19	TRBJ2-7	TGTGCCAGTAGAGTCACATCAGGCCTATCCTACGAGCAGTACTTC	CASRVTSGLSYEQYF
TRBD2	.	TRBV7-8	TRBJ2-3	TGTGCCAGCAGCTTCTCGAGACTAGCGGGAGGGTCTAGCACAGATACGCAGTATTTT	CASSFSRLAGGSSTDTQYF
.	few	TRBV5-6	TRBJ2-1	TGTGCCAGCAGCTTACCCAGGAGCTCCTACAATGAGCAGTTCTTC	CASSLPRSSYNEQFF
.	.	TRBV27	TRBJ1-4	TGTGCCAGCAGTTCAGAATTTCGTGAAAAACTGTTTTTT	CASSSEFREKLFF
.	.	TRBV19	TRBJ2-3	TGTGCCAGTAGTACTAGCTCCGGAGATACGCAGTATTTT	CASSTSSGDTQYF
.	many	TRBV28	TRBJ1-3	TGTGCCAGCAGACAGCTGGATTACACCATATATTTT	CASRQLDYTIYF
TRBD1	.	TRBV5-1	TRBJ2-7	TGCGCCAGCAGCTTGGACAGGGGGCGGTACGAGCAGTACTTC	CASSLDRGRYEQYF
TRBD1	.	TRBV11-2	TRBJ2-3	TGTGCCAGCAGCCCCCGAGGGGGCCCAGATACGCAGTATTTT	CASSPRGGPDTQYF
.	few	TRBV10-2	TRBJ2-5	TGCGCCAGCAGTGTAAGGAGAGGAGAGACCCAGTACTTC	CASSVRRGETQYF
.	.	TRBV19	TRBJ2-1	TGTGCCAGTGGGGCAGCGGGTATTATGAATGAGCAGTTCTTC	CASGAAGIMNEQFF
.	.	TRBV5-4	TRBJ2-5	TGTGCCAGCAGCTTGGACATTTCGGGAGAGGGGATAGAGACCCAGTACTTC	CASSLDISGEGIETQYF
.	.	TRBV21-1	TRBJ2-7	TGTGCCAGCAGCAGCCAGCGGGAGCGAAACCCAACTACCTACGAGCAGTACTTC	CASSSQRERNPTTYEQYF
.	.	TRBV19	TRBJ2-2	TGTGCCAGTTCCACTCAAGCCGGGGAGCTGTTTTTT	CASSTQAGELFF
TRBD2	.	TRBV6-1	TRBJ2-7	TGTGCCAGCAGTGAAGCTCCTAGGGCGGGAGGGAACGAGCAGTACTTC	CASSEAPRAGGNEQYF
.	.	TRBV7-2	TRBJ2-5	TGTGCCAGCAGCTTATCAGGGGCCCACCAAGAGACCCAGTACTTC	CASSLSGAHQETQYF
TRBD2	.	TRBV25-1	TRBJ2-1	TGTGCCAGCAGTGAATTGACTAGCGGACTCTACAATGAGCAGTTCTTC	CASSELTSGLYNEQFF
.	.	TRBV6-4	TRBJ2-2	TGTGCCAGCAGCCTTGACAGTACAACCGGGGAGCTGTTTTTT	CASSLDSTTGELFF